What follows is one TCR beta chain and its context. The antigen it binds to is not known. No clone much larger than this one lies a single base away; base qualities are absent. The CDR3, from cysteine to phenylalanine, totals 16 residues. Left in the record is the CDR3 DNA by itself, 48 bases read in frame from the first base. V sheds 0 bases and J sheds 4 bases, leaving 15 bases between their ends. Reading the germline V gene (reference sequence) gives CDR1 LGHDT and CDR2 YNNKEL. Collaborating institutions collected whole blood in K2EDTA tubes following their own protocols. For TCRbeta analysis, collaborators shipped samples in one of three forms: frozen whole blood, isolated PBMCs, or DNA extracted from either of those sample types. The data belong to a study of blood T cell repertoires in COVID-19 (dated by TCRdb to 2020 to 2021). Regarding the research as a whole: Samples covering the acute and convalescent phases of COVID-19 were provided by collaborators in the United States, Italy and Spain. Where HLA class I and class II types were available, the types were taken from metadata supplied by the sample provider, not from assay-based typing. The repertoires were released in a freely available public database intended as a resource for research on the immune response to SARS-CoV-2. The samples were drawn from two sources: the first 160 participants of the ongoing ImmuneRACE study, and 1,200 or so subjects contributed by 6 global collaborators. Deeply sampled blood TCRbeta repertoires from subjects exposed to, actively infected with, or recovered from COVID-19 were included in the dataset. A de-identified subject ID, COVID-19 status, age in years and sex were almost always included in the sample metadata. The material from the prospective study consisted of cDNA or gDNA derived from T cells, B-cell-depleted T cells, or PBMCs.

The immunoSEQ Assay, a bias-controlled multiplex PCR, was used to amplify TCRbeta CDR3 regions from genomic DNA. In the authors' own workflow: Within the assay, amplification of reference gene primers was used to estimate how many nucleated cells each sample contained. To quantify the absolute abundance of each unique TCRbeta CDR3 rearrangement, sequence reads were collapsed and filtered. For each sample, productive Simpson clonality was calculated by taking the square root of Simpson's diversity index across productive rearrangements. TCRdb holds this immuneACCESS table with in-frame rearrangements only. Some clones are missing; in checked studies, unresolved V genes explain under half, and the rest has no known cause. V and J calls and clone size are given by that table; D and trimming were obtained from the DNA. Across this sample there are around 170,000 clones, with around 80% seen only once. The leading ten clones occupy about an eighth of the sample.

Results the study describes overall, beyond this receptor: Clinical and demographic metadata were provided uncurated, with the amount varying by source and participant.

The rearranged segments are TRBV3-1 (or the pseudogene TRBV3-2) and TRBJ1-2; the best D guess is TRBD1, with 5 bases matching. The sequenced sample consisted of peripheral blood. This receptor was obtained from a man younger than 40 with active or convalescent COVID-19. The DNA sequence is TGTGCCAGCAGCCAAGAAGGGGTCCCGTCAATCTATGGCTACACCTTC. It translates as CASSQEGVPSIYGYTF.